This TCR beta chain was sequenced for a study of T cell repertoires in cytomegalovirus infection. Study-level findings and limits: There were carriers of CMV plus the relevant HLA, and cumulative public TCR beta family frequency identified them.

Points on this clonotype: Its antigen is currently unknown.

Trimming removed 1 base from V and 0 bases from J, with 10 bases in between. Germline CDR1 SGHVS, CDR2 FQNEAQ. This CDR3 is 15 amino acids long. TCRdb called the reads again in MiXCR, with one record for every CDR3 protein. The table has approximately 300,000 distinct CDR3 sequences, 20% to 25% seen once. The sequence was obtained from a human donor in good health (CMV status not recorded). Some clones in this sample may be carry-over from other donors' samples. The chain links TRBV7-8 to TRBJ2-7; D is uncertain. The sample consisted of cultured PBMCs, taken from culture after CMV antigen stimulation. The DNA for the CDR3 is TGTGCCAGCAGCTTAGAAGGCCATAGCTCCTACGAGCAGTACGTC. Protein: CASSLEGHSSYEQYV.